These 22 T cell receptor beta chains were all obtained from the same sample, sequenced in a study of blood T cell repertoires in COVID-19. Generated by immunoSEQ multiplex PCR, the TCRdb table keeps only in-frame clones and is missing some. The sample has roughly 210,000 clones, 88% seen once; the top ten hold approximately 1.6%. Sequenced input: peripheral blood. These TCRs come from a man aged 70 or older with acute or convalescent COVID-19.

V usage is TRBV4-3 and J usage is TRBJ2-6; D remains unclear. V was shortened by 0 bases and J by 3 bases, with 15 bases between the two germline ends. CDR3 length: 18 amino acids. Looked up from germline, CDR1 is LGHNA and CDR2 is YSLEER. CDR3 bases: TGCGCCAGCAGCCAAGAGCCTTACGGCCCAGGTGGGGCCAACGTCCTGACTTTC. Amino acid sequence: CASSQEPYGPGGANVLTF.

V gene TRBV10-2 combines with J gene TRBJ2-2; TRBD2 matches at 13 bases. Germline V gene sequence: CDR1 WSHSY, CDR2 SAAADI. The ends lost 6 bases at V and 6 bases at J; junction bases unmatched: 1. This CDR3 is built from 14 residues. The CDR3 is CASRLAGGPGELFF. In DNA form, the CDR3 reads TGCGCCAGCAGACTAGCGGGAGGGCCCGGGGAGCTGTTTTTT.

This chain joins TRBV5-1 and TRBJ1-1; 12 bases line up with TRBD1. Germline V lookup: CDR1 SGHRS, CDR2 YFSETQ. J gave up 11 bases and V 0 bases, and 8 bases lay outside the gene matches. The CDR3 runs to 15 residues. This chain's CDR3 is CASSLAVGQGAGAFF. The CDR3 DNA is TGCGCCAGCAGCTTGGCGGTGGGACAGGGGGCAGGTGCTTTCTTT.

The CDR3 region is CASSYSKGPSGNTIYF. The CDR3 DNA reads TGTGCCAGCAGTTACTCTAAGGGGCCTTCTGGAAACACCATATATTTT. The chain is built from TRBV6-5 and TRBJ1-3; TRBD1 is a possible D gene (5 bases). This CDR3 spans 16 amino acids. The germline gives CDR1 MNHEY, CDR2 SVGAGI. Deletions cut 0 bases from V and 1 base from J, with 10 bases between.

This clone has a single count. The rearrangement links TRBV5-1 to TRBJ2-6; a possible D gene is TRBD1 (5 bases). CDR3 length equals 17 residues. V was pared by 0 bases and J by 0 bases, with 10 bases between. The germline V gene has CDR1 SGHRS and CDR2 YFSETQ. CDR3: CASSLEQASSGANVLTF. The DNA for the CDR3 is TGCGCCAGCAGCTTGGAACAGGCGAGCTCTGGGGCCAACGTCCTGACTTTC.

V gene TRBV29-1 combines with J gene TRBJ2-5; D might be TRBD1 (7 bases). This CDR3 has 13 amino acids. Looked up from germline, CDR1 is SQVTM and CDR2 is ANQGSEA. V was shortened by 8 bases and J by 5 bases, with 18 bases between the two germline ends. The CDR3 region has the DNA TGCAGCTTCAGACAGGGAGGCAGTGAGACCCAGTACTTC. Protein: CSFRQGGSETQYF.

The chain joins TRBV7-9 to TRBJ2-7; D unclear. The CDR3 is made up of 12 amino acids. Germline V gene data show CDR1 as SEHNR and CDR2 as FQNEAQ (reference sequence). The germline V and J ends were trimmed by 2 bases and 5 bases, with 7 bases remaining between them. The DNA for the CDR3 is TGTGCCAGCAGCTTACATCGGGACGAGCAGTACTTC. It codes for CASSLHRDEQYF.

The CDR3 DNA reads TGTGCCAGCAGTGTTGGGACTAGCGGGAGTTGGGAGCTGTTTTTT. Amino acid sequence: CASSVGTSGSWELFF. This chain links TRBV2 with TRBJ2-2; 14 bases map to TRBD2. Looked up from germline, CDR1 is SNHLY and CDR2 is FYNNEI. The CDR3 length is 15 residues. Trimming removed 4 bases from V and 9 bases from J; junction bases left unmatched: 4. Full variable domain (missing parts from reference TRBV2 and TRBJ2-2): EPEVTQTPSHQVTQMGQEVILRCVPISNHLYFYWYRQILGQKVEFLVSFYNNEISEKSEIFDDQFSVERPDGSNFTLKIRSTKLEDSAMYFCASSVGTSGSWELFFGEGSRLTVL.

This chain links TRBV28 with TRBJ1-5; TRBD1 matches 10 bases. Germline-derived CDR1 and CDR2 are MDHEN and SYDVKM. CDR3 length equals 14 residues. Unmatched junction bases numbered 5, after V lost 5 bases and J lost 7 bases. The CDR3 DNA is TGTGCCAGCAGTCCTCGACAGGGGGCACAGCCCCAGCATTTT. As protein: CASSPRQGAQPQHF.

V is TRBV5-5 and J is TRBJ1-5, with no clear D. The CDR3 runs 14 residues. The germline V gene has CDR1 SGHKS and CDR2 YYEKEE (reference sequence). V was trimmed by 0 bases and J by 6 bases, leaving 10 bases between them. Here the CDR3 reads CASSLGFVGQPQHF. The CDR3 nucleotides read TGTGCCAGCAGCTTGGGGTTCGTCGGTCAGCCCCAGCATTTT.

This chain connects TRBV4-1 to TRBJ2-3, with 12 bases matching TRBD2. Germline CDR1 MGHRA, CDR2 YSYEKL. This CDR3 region has 18 residues. J gave up 5 bases and V 3 bases, and 12 bases lay outside the gene matches. CDR3 coding DNA: TGCGCCAGCAGCCAGTTAACCCTAGCGGGAGGGGGGAAAGATACGCAGTATTTT. Encoded protein: CASSQLTLAGGGKDTQYF.

The chain joins TRBV19 to TRBJ2-2; 7 bases agree with TRBD1. The CDR3 contains 13 residues. The V gene end was trimmed by 7 bases and the J gene end by 6 bases; junction bases not matched to a gene: 5. Germline V gives CDR1 LNHDA, CDR2 SQIVND (reference sequence). CDR3 sequence reads: CASTRGRPGELFF. As DNA, the CDR3 is TGTGCCAGTACAAGGGGGCGCCCCGGGGAGCTGTTTTTT.

The rearrangement uses TRBV5-4 and TRBJ1-6, with no clear D. CDR1 and CDR2 (germline): SGHNT, YYREEE (reference sequence). The CDR3 spans 14 residues. V lost 5 bases, J lost 5 bases, and 11 bases lay in between. As DNA, the CDR3 is TGTGCCAGCAGTCCTCCCGGGGATAATTCACCCCTCCACTTT. Encoded protein: CASSPPGDNSPLHF.

This chain connects TRBV6-5 to TRBJ1-2; TRBD1 might be the D (6 bases). The CDR3 runs to 15 residues. From germline, CDR1 is MNHEY and CDR2 SVGAGI. V dropped 0 bases and J dropped 7 bases, with 15 bases sitting between them. The CDR3 DNA reads TGTGCCAGCAGTTACTCGAACCGCAGGGGCGGTGGCTACACCTTC. It specifies CASSYSNRRGGGYTF.

This sequence joins TRBV5-5 and TRBJ2-6; D gene unclear. CDR1 and CDR2 (germline): SGHKS, YYEKEE (reference sequence). Trimming removed 0 bases at V and 0 bases at J, with 13 bases between. CDR3 length equals 18 residues. CDR3 sequence (DNA): TGTGCCAGCAGCTTGGCCTGGGCAGAGAGCTCTGGGGCCAACGTCCTGACTTTC. It is translated as CASSLAWAESSGANVLTF. Filled out from reference TRBV5-5 and TRBJ2-6, the complete variable domain reads DAGVTQSPTHLIKTRGQQVTLRCSPISGHKSVSWYQQVLGQGPQFIFQYYEKEERGRGNFPDRFSARQFPNYSSELNVNALLLGDSALYLCASSLAWAESSGANVLTFGAGSRLTVL.

The CDR3 protein is CASSFGLAGPQGQFF. Here the CDR3 DNA reads TGTGCCAGCAGTTTCGGACTAGCGGGACCACAGGGGCAGTTCTTC. The chain recombines TRBV5-4 with TRBJ2-1; 12 nucleotides align to TRBD2. V was clipped by 5 bases and J by 12 bases; unmatched bases: 12. Looked up from germline, CDR1 is SGHNT and CDR2 is YYREEE (reference sequence). CDR3 size: 15 residues.

The chain uses TRBV19 and TRBJ1-6; maybe TRBD1 (6 bases). CDR1 is LNHDA, CDR2 SQIVND, per germline (reference sequence). The CDR3 spans 14 residues. Trimming took off 3 bases at V and 7 bases at J, with 10 bases between the two ends. CDR3 sequence (DNA): TGTGCCAGTAGTATCCGGACAGCAAATTCACCCCTCCACTTT. Protein product: CASSIRTANSPLHF.

The V call is TRBV7-3, the J call TRBJ2-3; TRBD2 matches at 11 bases. Germline CDR1 is SGHTA and CDR2 is FQGTGA. J gave up 0 bases and V 0 bases, and 8 bases lay outside the gene matches. CDR3 length equals 19 residues. The CDR3 region is CASSLTATSGSPSTDTQYF. For the CDR3, the DNA is TGTGCCAGCAGCTTAACGGCTACTAGCGGGAGTCCTAGCACAGATACGCAGTATTTT.

V usage is TRBV7-6 and J usage is TRBJ2-7, with 15 bases that match TRBD2. V shed 5 bases and J 4 bases; nucleotides not matched to a gene: 9. The CDR3 sequence is 17 residues long. The germline V gene has CDR1 SGHVS and CDR2 FNYEAQ. The DNA of the CDR3 is TGTGCCAGCAGCCCGCGGACTAGCGGGAGGGCCATATACGAGCAGTACTTC. It specifies CASSPRTSGRAIYEQYF.

The chain couples TRBV5-1 to TRBJ2-5; possible D gene TRBD1, 5 bases. The germline gives CDR1 SGHRS, CDR2 YFSETQ. V lost 1 base and J 4 bases, leaving 11 bases between the germline ends. The CDR3 length is 14 residues. CDR3 region: CASSLRGIAETQYF. CDR3 DNA: TGCGCCAGCAGCTTGAGGGGCATTGCAGAGACCCAGTACTTC. The full variable domain, its missing parts supplied by reference TRBV5-1 and TRBJ2-5, is KAGVTQTPRYLIKTRGQQVTLSCSPISGHRSVSWYQQTPGQGLQFLFEYFSETQRNKGNFPGRFSGRQFSNSRSEMNVSTLELGDSALYLCASSLRGIAETQYFGPGTRLLVL.

This clone was seen only once. The chain combines TRBV29-1 with TRBJ2-7, with a weak D call TRBD1 (5 bases). This CDR3 has 15 residues. Germline CDR1 reads SQVTM; CDR2 reads ANQGSEA. With 6 bases removed from V and 4 bases from J, the gap between germline ends came to 22 bases. The CDR3 coding sequence is TGCAGCGTCCTTCCCCCACAGGTGACCAGGTACGAGCAGTACTTC. This codes for CSVLPPQVTRYEQYF.

In DNA form, the CDR3 reads TGCAGCGCCTACAGGGGAAAGACTGAAGCTTTCTTT. Translation gives CSAYRGKTEAFF. This sequence joins TRBV29-1 and TRBJ1-1, with 7 bases that match TRBD1. There are 12 residues in the CDR3. Per germline, CDR1 SQVTM and CDR2 ANQGSEA. Unmatched junction bases numbered 7, after V lost 7 bases and J lost 5 bases.